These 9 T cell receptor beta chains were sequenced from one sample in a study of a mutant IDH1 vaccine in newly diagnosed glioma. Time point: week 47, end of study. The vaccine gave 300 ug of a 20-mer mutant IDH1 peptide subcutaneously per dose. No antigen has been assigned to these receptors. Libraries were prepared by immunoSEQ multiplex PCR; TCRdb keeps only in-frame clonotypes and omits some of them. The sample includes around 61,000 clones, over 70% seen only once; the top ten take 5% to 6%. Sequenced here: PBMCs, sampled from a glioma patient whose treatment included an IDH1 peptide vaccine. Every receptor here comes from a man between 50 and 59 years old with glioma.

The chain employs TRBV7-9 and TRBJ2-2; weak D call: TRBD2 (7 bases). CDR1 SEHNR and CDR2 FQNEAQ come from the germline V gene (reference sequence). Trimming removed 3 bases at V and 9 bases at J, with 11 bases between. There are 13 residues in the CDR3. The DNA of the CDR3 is TGTGCCAGCAGCTTTGCGGGGGCCAGGGAGCTGTTTTTT. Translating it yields CASSFAGARELFF.

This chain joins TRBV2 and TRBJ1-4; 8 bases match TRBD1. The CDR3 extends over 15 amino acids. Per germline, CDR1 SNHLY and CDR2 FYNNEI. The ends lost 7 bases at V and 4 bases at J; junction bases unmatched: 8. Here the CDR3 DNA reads TGTGCCAGCACCGACAGGGGCGAGGATAATGAAAAACTGTTTTTT. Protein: CASTDRGEDNEKLFF.

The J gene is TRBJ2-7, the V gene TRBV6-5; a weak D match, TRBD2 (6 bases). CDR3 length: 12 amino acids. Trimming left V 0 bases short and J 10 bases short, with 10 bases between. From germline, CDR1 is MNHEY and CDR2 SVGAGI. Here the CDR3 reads CASSYSGGGQYF. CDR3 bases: TGTGCCAGCAGTTACTCGGGGGGAGGCCAGTACTTC.

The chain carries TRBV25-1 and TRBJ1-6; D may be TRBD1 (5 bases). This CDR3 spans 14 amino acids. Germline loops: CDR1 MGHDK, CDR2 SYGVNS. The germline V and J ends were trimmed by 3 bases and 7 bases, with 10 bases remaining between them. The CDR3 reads CASSDRVGNSPLHF. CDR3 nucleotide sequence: TGTGCCAGCAGTGACAGGGTTGGGAATTCACCCCTCCACTTT. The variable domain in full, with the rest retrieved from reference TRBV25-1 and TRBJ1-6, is EADIYQTPRYLVIGTGKKITLECSQTMGHDKMYWYQQDPGMELHLIHYSYGVNSTEKGDLSSESTVSRIRTEHFPLTLESARPSHTSQYLCASSDRVGNSPLHFGNGTRLTVT.

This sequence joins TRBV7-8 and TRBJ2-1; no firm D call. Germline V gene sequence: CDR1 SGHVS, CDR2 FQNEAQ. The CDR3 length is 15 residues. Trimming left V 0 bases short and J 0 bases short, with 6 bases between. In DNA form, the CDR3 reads TGTGCCAGCAGCTTAGCAGGGAACTCCTACAATGAGCAGTTCTTC. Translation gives CASSLAGNSYNEQFF. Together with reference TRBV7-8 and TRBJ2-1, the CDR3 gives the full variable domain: GAGVSQSPRYKVAKRGQDVALRCDPISGHVSLFWYQQALGQGPEFLTYFQNEAQLDKSGLPSDRFFAERPEGSVSTLKIQRTQQEDSAVYLCASSLAGNSYNEQFFGPGTRLTVL.

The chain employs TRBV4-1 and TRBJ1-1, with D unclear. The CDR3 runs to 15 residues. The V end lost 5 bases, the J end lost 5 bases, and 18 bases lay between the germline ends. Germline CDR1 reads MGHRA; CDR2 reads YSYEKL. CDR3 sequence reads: CASSFGGPGRTEAFF. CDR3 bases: TGCGCCAGCAGCTTCGGCGGTCCGGGGAGGACTGAAGCTTTCTTT.

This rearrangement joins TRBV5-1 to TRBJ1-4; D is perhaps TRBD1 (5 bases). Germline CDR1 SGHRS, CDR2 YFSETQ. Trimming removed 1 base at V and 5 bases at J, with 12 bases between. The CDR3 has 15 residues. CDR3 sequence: CASSLKVGQNEKLFF. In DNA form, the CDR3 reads TGCGCCAGCAGCTTGAAAGTGGGGCAGAATGAAAAACTGTTTTTT. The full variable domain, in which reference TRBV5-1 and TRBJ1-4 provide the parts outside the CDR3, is KAGVTQTPRYLIKTRGQQVTLSCSPISGHRSVSWYQQTPGQGLQFLFEYFSETQRNKGNFPGRFSGRQFSNSRSEMNVSTLELGDSALYLCASSLKVGQNEKLFFGSGTQLSVL.

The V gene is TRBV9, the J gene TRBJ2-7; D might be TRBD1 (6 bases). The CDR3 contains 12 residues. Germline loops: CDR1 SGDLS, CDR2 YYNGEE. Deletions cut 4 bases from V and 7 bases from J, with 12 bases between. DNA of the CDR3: TGTGCCAGCAGCCTAGAACAGGGTGAGCAGTACTTC. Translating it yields CASSLEQGEQYF.

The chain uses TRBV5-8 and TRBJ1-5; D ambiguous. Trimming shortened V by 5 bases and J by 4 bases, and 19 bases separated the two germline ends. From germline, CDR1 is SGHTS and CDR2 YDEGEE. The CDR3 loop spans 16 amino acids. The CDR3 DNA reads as TGTGCCAGCAGTCGCGACTTGCAACCCGGGAATCAGCCCCAGCATTTT. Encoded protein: CASSRDLQPGNQPQHF.